This T cell receptor (beta chain) was identified during a study of CD8+ T cells in alopecia areata. Stated treatment: oral pan-JAK inhibitor, 5-10 mg twice daily. As the sequencing template, cDNA was produced by extracting RNA and reverse transcribing it. Assay: immunoSEQ multiplex PCR; the TCRdb copy retains only in-frame clones and omits some. The sample consists of 200,000 to 250,000 clones, around 65% of them appearing once. The V segment lost 3 bases and the J segment 8 bases; nucleotides outside the gene matches: 8. CDR3 length: 15 amino acids. CDR1 SGHRS and CDR2 YFSETQ come from the germline V gene.

The TCR originated in a human donor with alopecia areata. The sample here was CD4+ T cells sorted from blood, taken at week 4, from a patient treated with tofacitinib. V is TRBV5-1 and J is TRBJ2-1; 10 nucleotides agree with TRBD2. Here the CDR3 DNA reads TGCGCCAGCAGCTCCCTCAGCGGGGGGGCCGATGAGCAGTTCTTC. The encoded protein is CASSSLSGGADEQFF.